This T cell receptor (beta chain) was identified in a study of blood T cell repertoires in COVID-19. Method: immunoSEQ multiplex PCR; TCRdb's copy keeps in-frame clones and lacks some. The sample yields 250,000 to 300,000 clones, about 80% seen once. CDR1 and CDR2 (germline): SGHKS, YYEKEE (reference sequence). This CDR3 has 15 residues. The V and J ends lost 4 bases and 15 bases, in that order; junction bases with no gene match: 13. Sequenced input: PBMCs or T cells enriched from blood (not recorded which). V and J are TRBV5-5 and TRBJ2-1; TRBD2 aligns across 13 bases. This TCR was sampled from a man aged 50 to 59 who had recovered from COVID-19. This CDR3 reads CASSPRTSGSRKRFF. Here the CDR3 DNA reads TGTGCCAGCAGCCCAAGGACTAGCGGGAGTCGAAAGCGGTTCTTC.